Listed below are T cell receptor beta chains from one sample, sequenced in a study of T cells in Graves' hyperthyroidism and ophthalmopathy. TCRdb fed the multiplex PCR reads into MiXCR, producing one record per CDR3 protein. The data hold around 520,000 distinct CDR3 sequences, with about 14% observed a single time. The sequenced material came from blood. Receptors were obtained from a woman aged 40 to 50 with Graves' hyperthyroidism. Each CDR3 is given with its conserved first and last residue. D genes are given only for firm matches. Clone size is given for some rows only: seen once, a few or many times, or a class if the clone is expanded.

cdr3_aa | cdr3_nt | clone_size | j_call | v_call | d_call
CASGSLAGVTGTDTQYF | TGCGCCAGCGGCAGCCTAGCGGGAGTGACTGGCACAGATACGCAGTATTTT | few | TRBJ2-3 | TRBV5-1 | TRBD2
CASRYLFGTNEKLFF | TGTGCCAGCCGATATCTCTTTGGGACTAATGAAAAACTGTTTTTT | NA | TRBJ1-4 | TRBV28 | NA
CAGGRGTEAFF | TGTGCCGGGGGCAGGGGCACTGAAGCTTTCTTT | many | TRBJ1-1 | TRBV30 | NA
CSARQRVFPNEQFF | TGCAGTGCTAGACAAAGGGTCTTCCCTAATGAGCAGTTCTTC | many | TRBJ2-1 | TRBV20-1 | NA
CASSEQGGPTGELFF | TGTGCCAGCAGCGAACAGGGGGGGCCCACCGGGGAGCTGTTTTTT | many | TRBJ2-2 | TRBV2 | NA
CATRDWAEAFF | TGTGCCACCCGGGACTGGGCTGAAGCTTTCTTT | many | TRBJ1-1 | TRBV28 | NA
CASSESGQAPNEQYF | TGTGCCAGCAGTGAATCAGGACAGGCACCCAACGAGCAGTACTTC | many | TRBJ2-7 | TRBV2 | TRBD1
CASSARGSIYEQYF | TGCGCCAGCAGCGCCCGGGGAAGCATCTACGAGCAGTACTTC | many | TRBJ2-7 | TRBV5-1 | NA
CASSNRANSPLHF | TGTGCCAGCAGCAACAGGGCTAATTCACCCCTCCACTTT | many | TRBJ1-6 | TRBV5-8 | NA
CASSTPGGAPTEAFF | TGTGCCAGCAGTACCCCTGGGGGGGCGCCCACTGAAGCTTTCTTT | NA | TRBJ1-1 | TRBV28 | NA
CASSIALDTGELFF | TGTGCCAGTAGTATAGCCCTAGACACCGGGGAGCTGTTTTTT | NA | TRBJ2-2 | TRBV19 | NA
CASSLVAGGHEQYF | TGTGCCAGCAGTCTAGTAGCTGGGGGACACGAGCAGTACTTC | NA | TRBJ2-7 | TRBV28 | NA
CAISESTSGNTDTQYF | TGTGCCATCAGTGAGTCGACTAGCGGGAATACAGATACGCAGTATTTT | few | TRBJ2-3 | TRBV10-3 | TRBD2
CASSQVNSPLHF | TGTGCCAGCAGCCAAGTGAATTCACCCCTCCACTTT | few | TRBJ1-6 | TRBV3-1 | NA
CASTVLVSSYNEQFF | TGTGCCAGCACCGTCCTCGTGAGCTCCTACAATGAGCAGTTCTTC | NA | TRBJ2-1 | TRBV5-5 | NA
CASSLNSVPGTDTQYF | TGCGCCAGCAGCTTGAATTCGGTTCCGGGCACAGATACGCAGTATTTT | many | TRBJ2-3 | TRBV5-1 | NA
CASSYTYNEQFF | TGTGCCAGCAGTTACACTTACAATGAGCAGTTCTTC | NA | TRBJ2-1 | TRBV6-5 | NA
CASSWGQGEEELFF | TGTGCCAGCAGCTGGGGACAGGGTGAGGAGGAGCTGTTTTTT | NA | TRBJ2-2 | TRBV28 | TRBD1
CASRGHWTGLAEKLFF | TGTGCCAGCAGAGGACATTGGACAGGGTTGGCTGAAAAACTGTTTTTT | many | TRBJ1-4 | TRBV6-2/TRBV6-3 | TRBD1
CASSLQGYYYGYTF | TGTGCCAGCAGTTTACAGGGGTACTACTATGGCTACACCTTC | many | TRBJ1-2 | TRBV12-3/TRBV12-4 | NA
CASREASYNEQFF | TGTGCCAGCCGCGAAGCATCCTACAATGAGCAGTTCTTC | few | TRBJ2-1 | TRBV6-1 | NA
CASSMRSTSGGSYNEQFF | TGTGCCAGTAGTATGCGGTCCACTAGCGGGGGCTCCTACAATGAGCAGTTCTTC | many | TRBJ2-1 | TRBV19 | TRBD2
CASGLARTDTQYF | TGTGCCAGCGGACTAGCGCGCACAGATACGCAGTATTTT | NA | TRBJ2-3 | TRBV14 | TRBD2
CASSSRTGPKNTEAFF | TGCGCCAGCAGCTCGAGGACAGGGCCGAAGAACACTGAAGCTTTCTTT | many | TRBJ1-1 | TRBV5-1 | TRBD1
CASSVEPSGGELFF | TGTGCCAGCAGCGTAGAACCGAGCGGCGGGGAGCTGTTTTTT | NA | TRBJ2-2 | TRBV9 | NA
CASSPGQGGSEQFF | TGTGCCAGCTCACCCGGACAGGGAGGCAGTGAGCAGTTCTTC | NA | TRBJ2-1 | TRBV18 | TRBD1
CASSWGAQGEQYF | TGTGCCAGCAGCTGGGGGGCTCAAGGCGAGCAGTACTTC | NA | TRBJ2-7 | TRBV6-1 | NA
CASSSDLVGAFF | TGCGCCAGCAGCTCGGACCTTGTTGGAGCTTTCTTT | NA | TRBJ1-1 | TRBV5-1 | NA
CASSGRIQGEGTEAFF | TGTGCCAGCTCCGGTCGCATACAGGGCGAGGGGACTGAAGCTTTCTTT | many | TRBJ1-1 | TRBV18 | NA
CASSDRVGYGYTF | TGTGCCAGCAGCGACAGGGTTGGCTATGGCTACACCTTC | NA | TRBJ1-2 | TRBV12-3/TRBV12-4 | TRBD1
CATGTSGNTGELFF | TGTGCCACCGGGACTAGCGGGAACACCGGGGAGCTGTTTTTT | few | TRBJ2-2 | TRBV10-3 | TRBD2
CASSSSLDEQFF | TGTGCCAGCAGTTCATCTCTGGATGAGCAGTTCTTC | many | TRBJ2-1 | TRBV28 | NA
CSARGLSGLAYEQYF | TGCAGTGCTAGAGGTCTTAGCGGGTTGGCCTACGAGCAGTACTTC | many | TRBJ2-7 | TRBV20-1 | TRBD2